These 20 T cell receptor beta chains share one sample of origin, sequenced in a study of regulatory T cells in long-lasting Graves disease. The sample's time point: persistent/refractory GD, antithyroid drugs over 5 years with positive TRAb. The TCR library used RNA extracted from PBMCs. HTBI primers from iRepertoire and Arm-PCR of CDR3 regions yielded the TCR beta libraries. TCRdb reanalysed the multiplex PCR reads using MiXCR and keeps one entry per CDR3 protein. The repertoire holds around 460,000 distinct CDR3 sequences, with 20% to 25% as singletons. This sample comprised peripheral blood mononuclear cells (PBMCs), obtained when the disease was refractory, from a patient treated with antithyroid drugs. Every receptor here comes from a female donor with Graves disease.

The rearrangement links TRBV20-1 to TRBJ1-1; D is possibly TRBD1 (5 bases). Germline CDR1 is DFQATT and CDR2 is SNEGSKA (reference sequence). The CDR3 totals 12 residues. V was trimmed by 6 bases and J by 4 bases, leaving 12 bases between them. CDR3 sequence: CSADSLTTEAFF. DNA of the CDR3: TGCAGTGCCGACAGTTTAACCACTGAAGCTTTCTTT.

The gene calls are TRBV12-3 or TRBV12-4 and TRBJ2-7; D might be TRBD1 or TRBD2, each matching 5 bases. CDR3 size: 14 residues. Trimming took off 6 bases at V and 5 bases at J, with 17 bases between the two ends. The CDR3 here is CASSSLGRSDEQYF. In DNA form, the CDR3 reads TGTGCCAGCAGCTCACTGGGACGGTCCGACGAGCAGTACTTC.

In its sample, this clonotype was seen a few times. CDR3 coding DNA: TGCAGTGCGGGGGACAGCCCGCAGTCCTACGAGCAGTACTTC. Translation gives CSAGDSPQSYEQYF. This chain joins TRBV20-1 and TRBJ2-7; 7 nucleotides align to TRBD1. V lost 6 bases and J lost 1; bases outside the gene matches: 9. The CDR3 contains 14 residues. Germline V gene data show CDR1 as DFQATT and CDR2 as SNEGSKA (reference sequence).

The chain couples TRBV6-1 to TRBJ2-7, with D possibly matching TRBD1 (5 bases). Germline V lookup: CDR1 MNHNS, CDR2 SASEGT. V lost 6 bases, J lost 5 bases, and 11 bases lay in between. The CDR3 has 12 amino acids. CDR3 nucleotides: TGTGCCAGCAGCAGGACATCCCACGAGCAGTACTTC. Its translation: CASSRTSHEQYF.

In its sample, this clonotype was seen many times. The rearrangement joins TRBV7-2 to TRBJ2-7; the D is unclear. CDR1 is SGHTA and CDR2 is FQGNSA in the germline V gene. Trimming stripped 0 bases from V and 2 bases from J, with 14 bases between. CDR3 length: 16 amino acids. The DNA of the CDR3 is TGTGCCAGCAGCTTAGCGGTGGGGAACAGCCCCTACGAGCAGTACTTC. The encoded protein is CASSLAVGNSPYEQYF.

The table lists this clonotype with a few counts. V usage is TRBV30 and J usage is TRBJ2-7, with 8 bases that match TRBD1. Unmatched junction bases numbered 12, after V lost 1 base and J lost 4 bases. This CDR3 contains 16 residues. Looked up from germline, CDR1 is GTSNPN and CDR2 is SVGIG (reference sequence). The CDR3 sequence: CAWSGYAGTGEYEQYF. The CDR3 DNA reads as TGTGCCTGGAGTGGGTACGCGGGGACAGGAGAGTACGAGCAGTACTTC.

Only a few counts were recorded for this clonotype. V usage is TRBV7-2 and J usage is TRBJ1-1; D is uncertain. Deletions cut 5 bases from V and 0 bases from J, with 10 bases between. Germline CDR1 SGHTA, CDR2 FQGNSA. The CDR3 contains 14 residues. The CDR3 nucleotides read TGTGCCAGCAGCCCCCCCCCACTGAACACTGAAGCTTTCTTT. It encodes CASSPPPLNTEAFF.

In regard to this clonotype: This is likely a read error, given that the CDR3 carries no conserved phenylalanine or tryptophan at its end. The J gene is TRBJ1-5, the V gene TRBV12-3 or TRBV12-4; D remains unclear. V gave up 7 bases and J gave up 9 bases, with 19 bases separating them. The CDR3 sequence is 14 residues long. The CDR3 nucleotides read TGTGCCAGCACCGACTCGGCACCCTCAGGGCCCCAGCATTCT. The encoded protein is CASTDSAPSGPQHS.

This clonotype was detected many times. The rearrangement uses TRBV28 and TRBJ2-4, with 9 bases identical to TRBD1. Per the germline V gene, CDR1 is MDHEN and CDR2 is SYDVKM. CDR3 length: 16 residues. V gave up 6 bases and J gave up 4 bases; unmatched junction bases: 10. CDR3 DNA: TGTGCCAGCAGGGAAGGGACAGGGAGAGGTAAAAACATTCAGTACTTC. This sequence encodes CASREGTGRGKNIQYF.

V gene TRBV7-3 combines with J gene TRBJ1-2; D is uncertain. The V end was cut by 5 bases, the J end by 2 bases, with 15 bases between. The germline V gene encodes CDR1 SGHTA and CDR2 FQGTGA. The CDR3 length is 15 residues. Written as DNA, the CDR3 is TGTGCCAGCAGCGTCAAGGGAAATCTGAACTATGGCTACACCTTC. Its protein is CASSVKGNLNYGYTF.

This clonotype came up many times. This chain links TRBV28 with TRBJ1-2; tentatively, D is TRBD1 (5 bases). Trimming removed 0 bases from V and 3 bases from J, with 17 bases in between. CDR3 size: 17 residues. The V gene's germline CDR1 is MDHEN and CDR2 SYDVKM. The CDR3 DNA is TGTGCCAGCAGTTTATGGGCAGGGTCCCAAATCGACTATGGCTACACCTTC. Translated: CASSLWAGSQIDYGYTF.

This clonotype showed up just a few times. This chain connects TRBV29-1 to TRBJ2-7; maybe TRBD2 (6 bases). Germline CDR1 is SQVTM and CDR2 is ANQGSEA. The CDR3 extends over 11 amino acids. This chain's CDR3 is CSVAENYEQYF. The CDR3 DNA reads TGCTCCGTAGCGGAGAATTACGAGCAGTACTTC.

This clonotype was counted many times. CDR3: CASSLGAGKSYEQYF. CDR3 nucleotide sequence: TGTGCCAGCAGCTTAGGGGCAGGGAAAAGCTACGAGCAGTACTTC. V is TRBV11-2 and J is TRBJ2-7; D possibly corresponds to TRBD1 (5 bases). Germline CDR1 reads SGHAT; CDR2 reads FQNNGV. V lost 1 base and J lost 3, with 13 bases in between. The CDR3 totals 15 residues.

This clonotype was counted ten times or more. The rearrangement joins TRBV7-2 to TRBJ1-1, with D uncertain. The length of the CDR3 is 15 residues. Germline CDR1 and CDR2: SGHTA and FQGNSA. V lost 1 base to trimming and J lost 6 bases, with 15 bases between them. CDR3 region: CASSLDSRTTSEAFF. As DNA, the CDR3 is TGTGCCAGCAGCTTAGATTCGCGGACCACATCTGAAGCTTTCTTT.

This clonotype was seen a handful of times. This chain connects TRBV12-3 or TRBV12-4 to TRBJ2-4; 9 nucleotides line up with TRBD2. The CDR3 has 21 amino acids. Trimming at V came to 5 bases and at J to 1 base, leaving 21 bases not matched to a gene. The CDR3 sequence: CASSPLGFRAGGHSAKNIQYF. CDR3 DNA: TGTGCCAGCAGTCCCCTCGGGTTTAGGGCGGGAGGGCATTCGGCCAAAAACATTCAGTACTTC.

This clonotype was detected many times. The V and J genes are TRBV7-2 and TRBJ2-6; D not resolved. Between the trimmed V and J ends, which lost 1 base and 0 bases, there was a span of 10 bases. The germline CDR1 and CDR2 sequences are SGHTA and FQGNSA. This CDR3 is 17 amino acids long. This CDR3 reads CASSLVVLISGANVLTF. The CDR3 DNA is TGTGCCAGCAGCTTAGTTGTCCTCATCTCTGGGGCCAACGTCCTGACTTTC.

This clonotype was seen a few times. The chain joins TRBV6-2 or TRBV6-3 to TRBJ1-1; 11 nucleotides match TRBD1. V gave up 0 bases and J gave up 6 bases; unmatched junction bases: 6. The CDR3 consists of 16 residues. In germline, CDR1 is MNHEY, CDR2 SVGEGT. CDR3 in DNA: TGTGCCAGCAGTTACTCGGCTGGACAGGGGGCCGCTGAAGCTTTCTTT. It specifies CASSYSAGQGAAEAFF.

A note on this clonotype: A much larger clone differs from this one at a single base, so this may be a read error. The rearrangement uses TRBV28 and TRBJ2-2, with a possible D match to TRBD1 (5 bases). The CDR3 is made up of 13 amino acids. Looked up from germline, CDR1 is MDHEN and CDR2 is SYDVKM. In nucleotides, the CDR3 is TGTGCCGGGGCCGACGCGAACAACGGGGAGCTGTTTTTT. Translation gives CAGADANNGELFF. Combining the CDR3 with reference TRBV28 and TRBJ2-2 gives the whole variable domain DVKVTQSSRYLVKRTGEKVFLECVQDMDHENMFWYRQDPGLGLRLIYFSYDVKMKEKGDIPEGYSVSREKKERFSLILESASTNQTSMYLCAGADANNGELFFGEGSRLTVL.

CDR3 in amino acids: CASSVEGGRAYEQYF. The CDR3 nucleotides read TGTGCCAGCAGCGTAGAGGGGGGCCGCGCCTACGAGCAGTACTTC. The J gene is TRBJ2-7, the V gene TRBV9, with D perhaps being TRBD1 or TRBD2 (6 bases each). This CDR3 is built from 15 residues. Germline V gives CDR1 SGDLS, CDR2 YYNGEE. Trimming removed 0 bases at V and 2 bases at J, with 12 bases between.

At least ten counts were recorded for this clonotype. The chain has TRBV7-2 and TRBJ1-3; a weak D match, TRBD1 (5 bases). V was clipped by 4 bases and J by 4 bases, with 8 bases between them. Germline CDR1 SGHTA, CDR2 FQGNSA. The CDR3 sequence is 13 residues long. The CDR3 is CASSSGLGNTIYF. The DNA for the CDR3 is TGTGCCAGCAGCTCGGGACTGGGAAACACCATATATTTT.